This T cell receptor beta chain originates from a study of beta chain features in type 1 diabetes. Study-wide context: When patients were set against healthy donors, age, gender and cell yields were similar. Whole-study findings and limits: PCR may have favored shorter templates equally in patients and controls. TCRB CDR3s from Type 1 diabetes patients were moderately but significantly shorter in all four CD4+ subsets.

Turning to this clone: Its antigen remains unknown.

Each of the CD4+ naive, central memory, regulatory and stem cell-like memory populations was sorted via CD45RO/CCR7/CD25/CD127/CD95/CD27. Populations isolated by sorting all had purity greater than 95%. Since all of the isolated RNA was reverse transcribed, expressed TCRB transcripts were what got sequenced. TCRdb's copy holds only in-frame clones and misses some; the assay was immunoSEQ multiplex PCR. The sample contains around 250,000 clones, around 25% of which appear only once. V shed 5 bases, J shed 2 bases, and the junction held 5 bases outside the gene matches. CDR1 and CDR2 (germline): SGHAT, FQNNGV. The CDR3 contains 16 residues.

Sequenced input: naive CD4+ T cells from blood. The chain uses TRBV11-2 and TRBJ2-1; 11 positions agree with TRBD2. The TCR originated in a woman in her 30s with type 1 diabetes. The chain's CDR3 is CASSGLAGGAYNEQFF. As DNA, the CDR3 is TGTGCCAGCAGCGGATTAGCGGGAGGGGCCTACAATGAGCAGTTCTTC.